This is a list of T cell receptor beta chains from one sample in a study of blood T cell repertoires in COVID-19. Sequencing used immunoSEQ multiplex PCR; TCRdb keeps in-frame clones, though not all of them. This sample carries 150,000 to 200,000 clones, roughly 80% of them seen once, and the ten largest clones take around a sixth. Sequenced sample: peripheral blood. These receptors all come from a man in his fifties or sixties with active or convalescent COVID-19. CDR3s include the opening cysteine and the closing phenylalanine or tryptophan. The D gene is left open where the match is weak. Size values are once, few and many counts, or a class for expanded clones, and some rows have none.

V gene,D gene,J gene,clone size,CDR3 protein,CDR3 DNA
TRBV6-2/TRBV6-3,TRBD2,TRBJ2-3,NA,CAGSRGGFTDTQYF,TGTGCCGGCAGTCGGGGGGGCTTTACAGATACGCAGTATTTT
TRBV7-8,NA,TRBJ1-2,few,CASSPGRAGYGYTF,TGTGCCAGCAGCCCTGGGAGGGCAGGGTATGGCTACACCTTC
TRBV29-1,NA,TRBJ1-2,few,CSAGRGNGYTF,TGCAGCGCCGGGAGGGGGAATGGCTACACCTTC
TRBV7-2,TRBD1,TRBJ2-3,NA,CASSSGQTTDTQYF,TGTGCCAGCAGCTCGGGACAGACGACAGATACGCAGTATTTT
TRBV11-2,NA,TRBJ1-6,NA,CASSLGGGSPLHF,TGTGCCAGCAGTCTTGGGGGGGGCTCACCCCTCCACTTT
TRBV19,TRBD2,TRBJ2-2,NA,CASSLRGTELAGELFF,TGTGCCAGTAGTTTGCGGGGGACGGAGCTTGCCGGGGAGCTGTTTTTT
TRBV11-2,TRBD2,TRBJ2-7,NA,CASSKAGEGEQYF,TGTGCCAGCAGTAAAGCGGGAGAGGGTGAGCAGTACTTC
TRBV2,TRBD1,TRBJ1-1,NA,CASTGTGHTEAFF,TGTGCCAGCACCGGGACAGGGCACACTGAAGCTTTCTTT
TRBV5-1,TRBD2,TRBJ2-7,NA,CASSLQRDDEQYF,TGCGCCAGCAGCTTGCAGCGGGACGACGAGCAGTACTTC
TRBV24-1,NA,TRBJ2-7,NA,CATSDFPGYEQYF,TGTGCCACCAGTGATTTCCCGGGTTACGAGCAGTACTTC
TRBV2,NA,TRBJ2-5,NA,CASSVNSQETQYF,TGTGCCAGCAGTGTGAACAGTCAAGAGACCCAGTACTTC
TRBV3-1/TRBV3-2,TRBD2,TRBJ2-3,NA,CASSQGLAGAGSTDTQYF,TGTGCCAGCAGCCAGGGACTAGCGGGAGCGGGGAGCACAGATACGCAGTATTTT
TRBV11-2,TRBD2,TRBJ2-1,NA,CASSPTSGRANEQFF,TGTGCCAGCAGCCCAACTAGCGGGAGGGCCAATGAGCAGTTCTTC
TRBV3-1/TRBV3-2,TRBD2,TRBJ2-1,NA,CASSQASGGGNEQFF,TGTGCCAGCAGCCAGGCTAGCGGGGGGGGCAATGAGCAGTTCTTC
TRBV5-1,NA,TRBJ1-5,NA,CASSLRLGGGPQHF,TGCGCCAGCAGCTTGAGATTGGGAGGAGGGCCCCAGCATTTT
TRBV2,NA,TRBJ1-5,NA,CASRKDRYSNQPQHF,TGTGCCAGCAGGAAGGACAGATATAGCAATCAGCCCCAGCATTTT
TRBV2,NA,TRBJ1-6,NA,CASRWRVSSPLHF,TGTGCCAGCAGGTGGAGGGTATCCTCACCCCTCCACTTT
TRBV28,NA,TRBJ2-3,NA,CASSSSRVAWGDTQYF,TGTGCCAGCAGTTCCTCTAGAGTAGCGTGGGGTGATACGCAGTATTTT
TRBV18,TRBD1,TRBJ2-1,NA,CASSLSRQGAGNEQFF,TGTGCCAGCTCACTATCTAGACAGGGGGCAGGAAATGAGCAGTTCTTC
TRBV7-2,NA,TRBJ2-7,NA,CASSSQGYEQYF,TGTGCCAGCAGCTCGCAGGGTTACGAGCAGTACTTC
TRBV10-3,NA,TRBJ1-5,NA,CAPAEAISNQPQHF,TGTGCCCCGGCCGAGGCCATTAGCAATCAGCCCCAGCATTTT
TRBV9,TRBD2,TRBJ2-2,NA,CASSVGLAGGIGELFF,TGTGCCAGCAGCGTAGGGCTAGCGGGAGGAATCGGGGAGCTGTTTTTT
TRBV19,TRBD1,TRBJ1-5,NA,CASSTGTGASSNQPQHF,TGTGCCAGTAGTACCGGGACAGGCGCTTCTAGCAATCAGCCCCAGCATTTT
TRBV28,TRBD1,TRBJ1-2,NA,CASRWGQGNGYTF,TGTGCCAGCAGGTGGGGACAGGGTAATGGCTACACCTTC
TRBV5-1,NA,TRBJ2-5,NA,CASGPRAGLQETQYF,TGCGCCAGCGGCCCGCGAGCGGGCCTACAAGAGACCCAGTACTTC
TRBV19,NA,TRBJ2-7,once,CASSIGQGYEQYF,TGTGCCAGTAGTATAGGACAAGGCTACGAGCAGTACTTC
TRBV14,NA,TRBJ2-3,NA,CASSQGAGVGTDTQYF,TGTGCCAGCAGCCAAGGAGCCGGAGTGGGCACAGATACGCAGTATTTT
TRBV29-1,TRBD1,TRBJ1-1,NA,CSARGQAAEAFF,TGCAGCGCCAGGGGGCAGGCGGCTGAAGCTTTCTTT
TRBV28,NA,TRBJ1-4,NA,CASSLIGTNEKLFF,TGTGCCAGCAGTTTAATCGGGACTAATGAAAAACTGTTTTTT
TRBV9,NA,TRBJ2-6,NA,CASRGTAGATGANVLTF,TGTGCCAGCAGGGGGACAGCGGGAGCGACTGGGGCCAACGTCCTGACTTTC
TRBV7-9,NA,TRBJ2-3,NA,CASRAEGSTDTQYF,TGTGCCAGCAGGGCGGAGGGGAGCACAGATACGCAGTATTTT
TRBV15,NA,TRBJ2-1,NA,CATSREGALANNEQFF,TGTGCCACCAGCAGAGAAGGGGCGCTTGCGAACAATGAGCAGTTCTTC
TRBV10-3,TRBD1,TRBJ2-7,NA,CAISERQGEYEQYF,TGTGCCATCAGTGAGAGGCAGGGGGAATACGAGCAGTACTTC
TRBV5-1,NA,TRBJ2-1,NA,CASSSQGYEQFF,TGCGCCAGCAGCTCTCAGGGATATGAGCAGTTCTTC
TRBV3-1/TRBV3-2,NA,TRBJ2-2,NA,CASSQDRAGAGELFF,TGTGCCAGCAGCCAAGATCGGGCAGGGGCCGGGGAGCTGTTTTTT
TRBV29-1,NA,TRBJ2-7,NA,CSAASPGEQYF,TGCAGCGCCGCGTCCCCGGGGGAGCAGTACTTC
TRBV19,NA,TRBJ2-3,NA,CASSPQTDTQYF,TGTGCCAGTAGTCCCCAGACAGATACGCAGTATTTT
TRBV7-9,NA,TRBJ2-7,NA,CASSLSSGTGSYEQYF,TGTGCCAGCAGCTTATCCTCGGGTACCGGATCCTACGAGCAGTACTTC
TRBV27,TRBD2,TRBJ2-5,NA,CASRGTSGSQETQYF,TGTGCCAGCAGGGGGACTAGCGGGAGTCAAGAGACCCAGTACTTC
TRBV19,TRBD2,TRBJ2-1,NA,CASKDREGLGEQFF,TGTGCCAGTAAAGATCGGGAGGGCCTAGGTGAGCAGTTCTTC
TRBV27,TRBD2,TRBJ2-7,NA,CASSLSRGGAYEQYF,TGTGCCAGCAGTTTATCCCGGGGAGGGGCCTACGAGCAGTACTTC
TRBV5-1,TRBD1,TRBJ1-1,few,CASSDTGGTTEAFF,TGCGCCAGCAGCGACACAGGGGGGACCACTGAAGCTTTCTTT
TRBV10-1,TRBD2,TRBJ2-7,NA,CASSESLTSGRLEYF,TGCGCCAGCAGTGAGTCGTTAACTAGCGGTAGGTTGGAGTACTTC
TRBV19,TRBD1,TRBJ2-7,NA,CASSRGGQGDEQYF,TGTGCCAGTAGTAGGGGGGGACAGGGCGACGAGCAGTACTTC
TRBV7-3,NA,TRBJ2-4,once,CASSPERLAKNIQYF,TGTGCCAGCAGCCCCGAGCGACTAGCCAAAAACATTCAGTACTTC
TRBV7-9,NA,TRBJ2-3,NA,CASSLRTNNTDTQYF,TGTGCCAGCAGCTTAAGGACTAACAACACAGATACGCAGTATTTT
TRBV18,TRBD2,TRBJ2-2,NA,CASSPAGLAGGTGELFF,TGTGCCAGCTCACCCGCGGGACTAGCGGGAGGCACCGGGGAGCTGTTTTTT
TRBV28,NA,TRBJ1-1,once,CASSLLEGGNTEAFF,TGTGCCAGCAGTTTACTTGAGGGAGGGAACACTGAAGCTTTCTTT
TRBV19,TRBD2,TRBJ2-1,NA,CASSLGTSGSNEQFF,TGTGCCAGTAGTCTCGGGACTAGCGGGAGTAATGAGCAGTTCTTC
TRBV20-1,NA,TRBJ2-7,few,CSAPWREQYF,TGCAGTGCCCCTTGGAGGGAGCAGTACTTC
TRBV5-1,NA,TRBJ2-1,NA,CASKVREAGEQFF,TGCGCCAGCAAGGTCAGGGAAGCAGGGGAGCAGTTCTTC
TRBV5-5,NA,TRBJ2-7,NA,CASSLGQAAYEQYF,TGTGCCAGCAGCTTGGGACAGGCCGCCTACGAGCAGTACTTC
TRBV6-5,NA,TRBJ1-1,NA,CASTPGGGGTEAFF,TGTGCCAGCACGCCCGGGGGAGGGGGCACTGAAGCTTTCTTT
TRBV2,TRBD1,TRBJ1-1,once,CASSRQGWTEAFF,TGTGCCAGCAGTCGACAGGGGTGGACTGAAGCTTTCTTT
TRBV7-9,TRBD1,TRBJ2-7,NA,CASITGTESGEQYF,TGTGCCAGCATTACCGGGACAGAGAGTGGCGAGCAGTACTTC
TRBV3-1/TRBV3-2,NA,TRBJ1-2,once,CASSHATDNYGYTF,TGTGCCAGCAGCCATGCGACTGATAACTATGGCTACACCTTC
TRBV19,NA,TRBJ1-2,NA,CASSIDITTRLMKNGYTF,TGTGCCAGTAGTATAGATATTACTACTCGGTTGATGAAAAATGGCTACACCTTC
TRBV5-4,TRBD2,TRBJ2-7,NA,CASSLTSGLDEQYF,TGTGCCAGCAGCTTGACTAGCGGGCTCGACGAGCAGTACTTC
TRBV5-4,NA,TRBJ2-5,NA,CASSSGGPGQIQETQYF,TGTGCCAGCAGCTCAGGGGGGCCGGGACAGATCCAAGAGACCCAGTACTTC
TRBV7-2,NA,TRBJ1-1,NA,CASSLAVTEAFF,TGTGCCAGCAGCTTAGCCGTCACTGAAGCTTTCTTT